This T cell receptor (beta chain) was profiled in a study of blood T cell repertoires in COVID-19. In the source study's methods: Counts of nucleated cells, estimated from reference gene primer amplification, were obtained. Only in-frame clones appear in the TCRdb table, and some are missing; sequencing was by immunoSEQ multiplex PCR. From that table come the V and J calls and clone size; the DNA was used to work out D and trimming. The sample holds 95,000 to 110,000 clones, almost 85% seen once. The germline CDR1 and CDR2 sequences are MDHEN and SYDVKM. The CDR3 spans 17 residues. V was clipped by 5 bases and J by 2 bases, with 21 bases between them. This clone was seen just once.

The receptor's source is a human donor in a cohort sampled during active COVID-19. Sequencing input: peripheral blood. This rearrangement joins TRBV28 to TRBJ1-1; D perhaps matches TRBD1 (6 bases). Written as DNA, the CDR3 is TGTGCCAGCAGTCCAATTTATCCAGGGGACCTTAACACTGAAGCTTTCTTT. Amino acids: CASSPIYPGDLNTEAFF.